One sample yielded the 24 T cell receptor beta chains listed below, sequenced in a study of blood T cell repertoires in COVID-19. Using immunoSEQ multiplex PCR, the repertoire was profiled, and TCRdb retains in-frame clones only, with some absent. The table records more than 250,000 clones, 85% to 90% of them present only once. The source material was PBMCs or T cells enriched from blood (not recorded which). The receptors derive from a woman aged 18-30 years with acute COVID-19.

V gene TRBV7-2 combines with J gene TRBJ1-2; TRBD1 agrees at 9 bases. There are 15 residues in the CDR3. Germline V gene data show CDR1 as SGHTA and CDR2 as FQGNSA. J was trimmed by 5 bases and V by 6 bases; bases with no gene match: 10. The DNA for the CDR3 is TGTGCCAGCAGTACTCCCGGGACAGGGCGATATGGCTACACCTTC. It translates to CASSTPGTGRYGYTF.

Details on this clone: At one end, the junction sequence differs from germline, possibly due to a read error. CDR3 coding DNA: TGTGCCAGCAGCCGGTCGGGACTAGCGGCAACTCGGGGTAATCTCTTC. It encodes CASSRSGLAATRGNLF. This chain connects TRBV28 to TRBJ2-1; the match to TRBD2 covers 11 bases. The CDR3 has 16 residues. The V gene's germline CDR1 is MDHEN and CDR2 SYDVKM.

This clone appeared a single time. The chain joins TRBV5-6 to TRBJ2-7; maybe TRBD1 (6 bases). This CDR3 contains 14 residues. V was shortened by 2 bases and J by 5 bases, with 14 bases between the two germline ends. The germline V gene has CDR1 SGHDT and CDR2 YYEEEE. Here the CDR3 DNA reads TGTGCCAGCAGCTTTGCGGACAGTGACCACGAGCAGTACTTC. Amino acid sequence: CASSFADSDHEQYF.

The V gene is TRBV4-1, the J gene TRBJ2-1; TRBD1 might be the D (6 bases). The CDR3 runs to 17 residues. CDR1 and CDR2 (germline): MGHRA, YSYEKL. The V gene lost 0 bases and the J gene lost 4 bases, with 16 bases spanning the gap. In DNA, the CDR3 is TGCGCCAGCAGCCAAGAAGGCCGAGGGGGACCGTACAATGAGCAGTTCTTC. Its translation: CASSQEGRGGPYNEQFF.

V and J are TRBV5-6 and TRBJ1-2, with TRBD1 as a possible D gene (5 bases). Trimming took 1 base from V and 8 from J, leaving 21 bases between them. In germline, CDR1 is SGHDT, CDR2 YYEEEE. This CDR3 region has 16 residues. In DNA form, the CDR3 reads TGTGCCAGCAGCTTGCGCAGGGCCAGCATTTTGAACGGCTACACCTTC. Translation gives CASSLRRASILNGYTF.

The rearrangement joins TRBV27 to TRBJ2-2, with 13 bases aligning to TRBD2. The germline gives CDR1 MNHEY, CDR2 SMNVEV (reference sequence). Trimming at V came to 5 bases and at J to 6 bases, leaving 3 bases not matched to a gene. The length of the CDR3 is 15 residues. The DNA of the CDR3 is TGTGCCAGCAGTCAACTAGCGGGAGGGTCCGGGGAGCTGTTTTTT. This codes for CASSQLAGGSGELFF.

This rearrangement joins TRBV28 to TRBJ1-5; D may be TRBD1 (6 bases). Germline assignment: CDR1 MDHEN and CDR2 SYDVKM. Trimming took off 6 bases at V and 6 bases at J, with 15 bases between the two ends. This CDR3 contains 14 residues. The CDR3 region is CASRRTGLGQPQHF. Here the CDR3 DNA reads TGTGCCAGCAGGCGCACAGGGCTAGGTCAGCCCCAGCATTTT.

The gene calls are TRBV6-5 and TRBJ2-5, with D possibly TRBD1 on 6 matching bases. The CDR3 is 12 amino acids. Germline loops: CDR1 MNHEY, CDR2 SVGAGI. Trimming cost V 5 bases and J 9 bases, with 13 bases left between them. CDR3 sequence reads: CASSNGQFAQYF. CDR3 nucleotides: TGTGCCAGCAGTAATGGACAGTTTGCCCAGTACTTC.

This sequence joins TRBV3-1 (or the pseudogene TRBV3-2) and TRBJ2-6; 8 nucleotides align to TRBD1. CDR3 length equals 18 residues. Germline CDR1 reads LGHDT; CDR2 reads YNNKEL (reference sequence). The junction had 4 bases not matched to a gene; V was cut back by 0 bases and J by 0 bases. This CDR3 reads CASSQDLGQASGANVLTF. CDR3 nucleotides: TGTGCCAGCAGCCAAGATTTGGGACAGGCCTCTGGGGCCAACGTCCTGACTTTC.

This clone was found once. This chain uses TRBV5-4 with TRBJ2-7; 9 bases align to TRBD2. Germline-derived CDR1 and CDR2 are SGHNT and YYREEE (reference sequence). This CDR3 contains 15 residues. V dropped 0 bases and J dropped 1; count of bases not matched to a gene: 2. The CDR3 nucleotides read TGTGCCAGCAGCTTGGAGCTAGCGGGGTCCTACGAGCAGTACTTC. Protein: CASSLELAGSYEQYF.

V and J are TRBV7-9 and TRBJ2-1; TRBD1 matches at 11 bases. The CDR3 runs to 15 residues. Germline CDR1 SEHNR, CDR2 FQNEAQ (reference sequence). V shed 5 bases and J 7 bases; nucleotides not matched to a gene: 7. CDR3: CASSMGQGDGNEQFF. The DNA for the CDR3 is TGTGCCAGCAGCATGGGACAGGGGGACGGAAATGAGCAGTTCTTC.

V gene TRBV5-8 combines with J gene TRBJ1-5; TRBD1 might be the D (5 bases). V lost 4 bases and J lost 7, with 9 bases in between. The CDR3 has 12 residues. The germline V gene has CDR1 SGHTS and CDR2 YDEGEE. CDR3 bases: TGTGCCAGCAGCCCTAAGGGGCAGCCCCAGCATTTT. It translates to CASSPKGQPQHF.

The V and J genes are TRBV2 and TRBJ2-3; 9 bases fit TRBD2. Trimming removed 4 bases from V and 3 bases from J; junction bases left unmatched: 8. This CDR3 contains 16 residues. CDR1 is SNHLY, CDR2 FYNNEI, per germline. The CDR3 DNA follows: TGTGCCAGCAGTGGTTTTGCGGGAGGGCCAACAGATACGCAGTATTTT. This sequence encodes CASSGFAGGPTDTQYF. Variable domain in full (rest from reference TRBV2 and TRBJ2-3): EPEVTQTPSHQVTQMGQEVILRCVPISNHLYFYWYRQILGQKVEFLVSFYNNEISEKSEIFDDQFSVERPDGSNFTLKIRSTKLEDSAMYFCASSGFAGGPTDTQYFGPGTRLTVL.

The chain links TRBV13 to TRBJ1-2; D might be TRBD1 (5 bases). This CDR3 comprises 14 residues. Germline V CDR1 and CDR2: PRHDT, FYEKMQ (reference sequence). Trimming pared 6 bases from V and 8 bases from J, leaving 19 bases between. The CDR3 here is CASRQWQGISGYTF. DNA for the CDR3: TGTGCCAGCAGGCAGTGGCAGGGAATAAGCGGCTACACCTTC.

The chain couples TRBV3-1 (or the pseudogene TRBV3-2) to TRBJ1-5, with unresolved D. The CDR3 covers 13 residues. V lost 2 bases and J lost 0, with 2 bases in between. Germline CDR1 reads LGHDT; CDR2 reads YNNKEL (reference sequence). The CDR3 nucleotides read TGTGCCAGCAGCCAACTTAGCAATCAGCCCCAGCATTTT. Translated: CASSQLSNQPQHF.

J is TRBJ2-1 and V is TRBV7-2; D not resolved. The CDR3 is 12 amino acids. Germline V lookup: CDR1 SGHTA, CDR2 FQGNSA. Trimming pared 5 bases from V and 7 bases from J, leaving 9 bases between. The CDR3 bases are TGTGCCAGCAGCCTGACTTTGAATGAGCAGTTCTTC. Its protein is CASSLTLNEQFF.

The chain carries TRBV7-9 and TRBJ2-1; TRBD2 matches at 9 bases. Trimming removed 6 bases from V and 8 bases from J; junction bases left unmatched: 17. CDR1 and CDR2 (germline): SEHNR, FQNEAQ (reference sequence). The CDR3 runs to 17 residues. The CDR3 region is CASSSRPSSGRFYEQFF. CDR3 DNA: TGTGCCAGCAGTTCTCGGCCGTCCAGCGGGAGGTTCTATGAGCAGTTCTTC.

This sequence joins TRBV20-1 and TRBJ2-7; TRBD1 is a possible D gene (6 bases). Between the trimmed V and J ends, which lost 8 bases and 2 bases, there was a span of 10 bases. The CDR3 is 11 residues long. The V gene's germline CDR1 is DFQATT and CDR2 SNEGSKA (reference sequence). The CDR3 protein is CSTGQTYEQYF. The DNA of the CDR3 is TGCAGTACGGGACAAACCTACGAGCAGTACTTC.

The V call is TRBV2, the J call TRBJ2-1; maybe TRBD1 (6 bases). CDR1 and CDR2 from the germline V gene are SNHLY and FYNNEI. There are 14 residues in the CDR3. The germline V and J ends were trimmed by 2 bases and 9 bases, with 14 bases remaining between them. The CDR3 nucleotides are TGTGCCAGCAGTGAAACGGCCAGGGGATTTGAGCAGTTCTTC. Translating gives CASSETARGFEQFF.

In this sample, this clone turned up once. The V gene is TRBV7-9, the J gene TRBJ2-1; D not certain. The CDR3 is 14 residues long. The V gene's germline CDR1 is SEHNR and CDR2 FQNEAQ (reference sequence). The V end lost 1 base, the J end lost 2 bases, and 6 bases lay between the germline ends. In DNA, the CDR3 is TGTGCCAGCAGCTTAGGGCCCACCTACAATGAGCAGTTCTTC. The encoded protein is CASSLGPTYNEQFF. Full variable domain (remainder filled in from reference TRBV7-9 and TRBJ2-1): DTGVSQNPRHKITKRGQNVTFRCDPISEHNRLYWYRQTLGQGPEFLTYFQNEAQLEKSRLLSDRFSAERPKGSFSTLEIQRTEQGDSAMYLCASSLGPTYNEQFFGPGTRLTVL.

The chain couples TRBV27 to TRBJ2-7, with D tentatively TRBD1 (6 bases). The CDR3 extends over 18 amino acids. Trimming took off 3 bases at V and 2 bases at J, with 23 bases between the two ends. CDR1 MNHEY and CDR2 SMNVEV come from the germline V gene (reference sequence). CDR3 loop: CASSFGSGDEAITYEQYF. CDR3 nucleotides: TGTGCCAGCAGTTTTGGGTCAGGGGACGAAGCCATCACCTACGAGCAGTACTTC.

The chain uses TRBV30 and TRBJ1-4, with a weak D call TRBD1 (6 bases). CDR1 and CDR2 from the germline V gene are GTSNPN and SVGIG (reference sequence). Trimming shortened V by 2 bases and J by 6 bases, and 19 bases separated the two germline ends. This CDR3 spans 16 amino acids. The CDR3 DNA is TGTGCCTGGAGTCCCCGTTTCGGGACATCAGATGAAAAACTGTTTTTT. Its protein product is CAWSPRFGTSDEKLFF.

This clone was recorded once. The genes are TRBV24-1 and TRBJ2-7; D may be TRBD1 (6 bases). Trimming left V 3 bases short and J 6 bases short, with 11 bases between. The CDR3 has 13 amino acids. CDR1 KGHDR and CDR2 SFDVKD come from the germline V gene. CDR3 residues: CATSDARGGEQYF. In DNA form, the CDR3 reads TGTGCCACCAGTGATGCCAGGGGTGGCGAGCAGTACTTC.

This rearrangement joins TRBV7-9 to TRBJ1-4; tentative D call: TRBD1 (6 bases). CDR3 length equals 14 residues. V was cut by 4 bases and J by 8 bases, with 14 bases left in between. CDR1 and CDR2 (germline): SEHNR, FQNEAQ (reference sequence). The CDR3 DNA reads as TGTGCCAGCAGCTCGGGACACTCCACGGAAAAACTGTTTTTT. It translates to CASSSGHSTEKLFF.